The T cell receptor beta chain described here comes from a study of blood T cell repertoires in COVID-19 (dated by TCRdb to 2019 to 2021). For context, the study as a whole: The collaborator samples originated in the United States, Italy and Spain and spanned the acute and convalescent phases of COVID-19. The prospective study material was composed of cDNA or gDNA derived from T cells, B-cell-depleted T cells, or PBMCs. Where available, HLA class I and class II types were obtained from metadata supplied by the sample provider rather than from assay-based typing. A de-identified subject ID, COVID-19 status, age in years and sex were almost always included in the sample metadata. Deeply sampled blood TCRbeta repertoires from subjects exposed to, actively infected with, or recovered from COVID-19 were included in the dataset. The repertoires were released in a freely available public database meant as a resource for research on the immune response to SARS-CoV-2. Samples were obtained from the ongoing ImmuneRACE study (first 160 participants) and from roughly 1,300 subjects provided by 6 global collaborators. Overall study results and their limits: The quantity of clinical and demographic metadata differed by source and by participant and was supplied without curation.

This clone has a single count. Its antigen remains unidentified. Per-base qualities were not stored, and no clone one base away is much larger. Collaborating institutions collected whole blood in K2EDTA tubes following their own protocols. For TCRbeta analysis, collaborators shipped samples in one of three forms: frozen whole blood, isolated PBMCs, or DNA extracted from either of those sample types. TCRbeta CDR3 regions were amplified from genomic DNA using the immunoSEQ Assay, a bias-controlled multiplex PCR. From the authors' description of their analysis: Nucleated cell counts per sample were estimated from amplification of reference gene primers within the assay. Sequence reads were collapsed and filtered to measure the absolute abundance of every unique TCRbeta CDR3 rearrangement. Productive Simpson clonality was computed per sample as the square root of Simpson's diversity index over productive rearrangements. In its TCRdb copy, this immuneACCESS table keeps in-frame sequences only and misses some clones. Where compared with another copy, unresolved V genes explain less than half of these, and the others have no known cause. V and J calls and clone size come straight from that table; D and trimming were deduced from the DNA. The sample table contains about 33,000 clones; only one count was recorded for 65% to 90% of them. The ten largest clones capture under 7.5% of the sample.

The clonotype was recovered from a man in his 60s with active COVID-19. The sequencing sample was made of peripheral blood.

The CDR3 region has the sequence CASSLEAGGAETQYF. The DNA sequence is given as TGTGCCAGCAGCTTGGAGGCGGGGGGGGCAGAGACCCAGTACTTC. The rearrangement combines TRBV5-4 with TRBJ2-5, with 9 junctional bases fitting TRBD2. Trimmed from V: 0 bases; trimmed from J: 4 bases; junction bases lacking a gene match: 4. According to the germline V gene (reference sequence), CDR1 reads SGHNT and CDR2 reads YYREEE. The CDR3 sequence holds 15 residues, the cysteine and phenylalanine included. Only CDR3 DNA is held: 45 bases, read in frame from base 1.